There are many counts of the clone carrying this TCR beta chain. CDR1 and CDR2 from the germline V gene are LGHNA and YSLEER. CDR3 length equals 15 residues. The V gene lost 0 bases and the J gene lost 6 bases, with 14 bases spanning the gap. TCRdb itself ran the RT-PCR reads through MiXCR, one entry per CDR3 protein. There are fewer than 800,000 distinct CDR3 sequences in the sample; 12% to 15% occur only once, and 3% to 4.5% lies in the top ten. The rearrangement joins TRBV4-3 to TRBJ2-5; perhaps TRBD1 as D (5 bases). The sequence was collected from a female donor in good health, serving as a healthy control. Sequencing input: memory CD4+ T cells from blood. The CDR3 loop reads CASSQDSWTRKTQYF. Written as DNA, the CDR3 is TGCGCCAGCAGCCAAGATTCCTGGACACGGAAGACCCAGTACTTC.